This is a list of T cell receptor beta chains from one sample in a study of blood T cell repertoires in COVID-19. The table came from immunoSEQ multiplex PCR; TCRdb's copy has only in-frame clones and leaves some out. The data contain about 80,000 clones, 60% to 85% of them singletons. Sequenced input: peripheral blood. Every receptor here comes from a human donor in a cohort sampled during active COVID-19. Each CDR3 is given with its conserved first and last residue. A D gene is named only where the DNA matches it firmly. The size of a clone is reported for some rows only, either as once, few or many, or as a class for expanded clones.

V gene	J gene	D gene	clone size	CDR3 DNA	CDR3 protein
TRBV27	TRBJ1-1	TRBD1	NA	TGTGCCAGCAGTATATCCGGGACAGGGGTAGACACTGAAGCTTTCTTT	CASSISGTGVDTEAFF
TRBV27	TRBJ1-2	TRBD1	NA	TGTGCCAGCAGCACAGTACGGGACAGTCATGGCTACACCTTC	CASSTVRDSHGYTF
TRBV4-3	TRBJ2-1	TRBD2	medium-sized	TGCGCCAGCAGCCAAGATAGACTAGCGGGGTACAATGAGCAGTTCTTC	CASSQDRLAGYNEQFF
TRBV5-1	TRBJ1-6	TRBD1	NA	TGCGCCAGCAGGCCGGGACAGAAGGATTCACCCCTCCACTTT	CASRPGQKDSPLHF
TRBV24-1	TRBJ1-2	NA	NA	TGTGCCACCAGTGATTCAGTCGGGTATGGCTACACCTTC	CATSDSVGYGYTF
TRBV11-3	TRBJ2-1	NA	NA	TGTGCCAGCAGCAGGACACTCAGCTCCTACAATGAGCAGTTCTTC	CASSRTLSSYNEQFF
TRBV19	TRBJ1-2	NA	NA	TGTGCCAGTAAAGGGGCCGCTATTGCTAACTATGGCTACACCTTC	CASKGAAIANYGYTF
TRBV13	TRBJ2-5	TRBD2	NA	TGTGCCAGCAGCTCCCTAGGGGAGGGAGAGACCCAGTACTTC	CASSSLGEGETQYF
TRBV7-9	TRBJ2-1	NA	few	TGTGCCAGCTCCAGTAGCGGCTTATACAATGAGCAGTTCTTC	CASSSSGLYNEQFF
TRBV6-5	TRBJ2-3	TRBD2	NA	TGTGCCAGCCCCGCCGGGACTAGCGGCACAGATACGCAGTATTTT	CASPAGTSGTDTQYF
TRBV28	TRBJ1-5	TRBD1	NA	TGTGCCAGCATTAGGGGGGGGACAGGGGGCAATCAGCCCCAGCATTTT	CASIRGGTGGNQPQHF
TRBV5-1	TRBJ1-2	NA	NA	TGCGCCAGCAGCTTGCTCGCTAACTATGGCTACACCTTC	CASSLLANYGYTF
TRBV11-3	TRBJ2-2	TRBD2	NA	TGTGCCAGCAGCCAGGCCGCGGGAGGGACGAACACCGGGGAGCTGTTTTTT	CASSQAAGGTNTGELFF
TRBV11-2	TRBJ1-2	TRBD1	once	TGTGCCAGCAGCTGGGGACAGATCGACTATGGCTACACCTTC	CASSWGQIDYGYTF
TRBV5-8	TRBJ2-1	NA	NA	TGTGCCAGCAGTTCCAGCGGCTACTCCTACAATGAGCAGTTCTTC	CASSSSGYSYNEQFF
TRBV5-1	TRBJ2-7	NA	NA	TGCGCCAGCAGTCGGGTGGTCTCAGGGGAGCAGTACTTC	CASSRVVSGEQYF
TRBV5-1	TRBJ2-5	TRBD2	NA	TGCGCCAGCAGCCCCCCCCGGCTAGCGGGGGGGCCGGAGACCCAGTACTTC	CASSPPRLAGGPETQYF
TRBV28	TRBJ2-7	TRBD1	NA	TGTGCCAGCACCCAAGGGGGACAGCGCCTCTACGAGCAGTACTTC	CASTQGGQRLYEQYF
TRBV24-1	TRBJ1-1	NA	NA	TGTGCCACCAGTGATTCGGAGGCAGACCCCCGTGGGGTGATGGGCACTGAAGCTTTCTTT	CATSDSEADPRGVMGTEAFF
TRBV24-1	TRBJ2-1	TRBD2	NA	TGTGCCACCAGTGACCGTGGGACTAGCGGGAGGAGCTCCTACAATGAGCAGTTCTTC	CATSDRGTSGRSSYNEQFF
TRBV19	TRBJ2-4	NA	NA	TGTGCCAGTAGTATAGAGGGTTGGCAGGGCCTAAACATTCAGTACTTC	CASSIEGWQGLNIQYF
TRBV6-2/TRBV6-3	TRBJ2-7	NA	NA	TGTGCCAGCAGTTACGAGAATTCCTACGAGCAGTACTTC	CASSYENSYEQYF
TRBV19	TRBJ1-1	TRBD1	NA	TGTGCCAGTAGTCCCTGGGACAGGTTTACTGAAGCTTTCTTT	CASSPWDRFTEAFF
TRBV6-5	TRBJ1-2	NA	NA	TGTGCCAGCAGTTACTCGGGGGGGGCGTATGTGGATGGCTACACCTTC	CASSYSGGAYVDGYTF
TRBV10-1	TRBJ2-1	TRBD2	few	TGCGCCAGCAATAGCGGGTTTAGCTCCTACAATGAGCAGTTCTTC	CASNSGFSSYNEQFF
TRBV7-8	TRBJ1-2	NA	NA	TGTGCCAGCAGCTTATTGGAGGGGCGGTACACCTTC	CASSLLEGRYTF
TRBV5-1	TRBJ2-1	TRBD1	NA	TGCGCCAGCAGCTGGGGTCGTGGACAGGGGATCTACAATGAGCAGTTCTTC	CASSWGRGQGIYNEQFF
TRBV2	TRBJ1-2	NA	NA	TGTGCCAGCAGTGAACTGCAGGCTGACTATGGCTACACCTTC	CASSELQADYGYTF
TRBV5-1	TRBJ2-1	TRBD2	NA	TGCGCCGCCCGGGCCGCTAGCGGGGGCCAATACAATGAGCAGTTCTTC	CAARAASGGQYNEQFF
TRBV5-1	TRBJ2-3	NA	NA	TGCGCCAGCAGCTTGGAAGGGCGGGGAAGAGATACGCAGTATTTT	CASSLEGRGRDTQYF
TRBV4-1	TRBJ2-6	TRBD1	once	TGCGCCAGCAGCCAAGAACGACAGGGAACCTTCTCTGGGGCCAACGTCCTGACTTTC	CASSQERQGTFSGANVLTF
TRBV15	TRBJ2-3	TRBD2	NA	TGTGCCACCAGCAGAGCTAGCGGGCCATCCACAGATACGCAGTATTTT	CATSRASGPSTDTQYF
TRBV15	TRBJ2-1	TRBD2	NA	TGTGCCACCAGCTCCTGGACTAGCGGGAGTTTGACCTCCTACAATGAGCAGTTCTTC	CATSSWTSGSLTSYNEQFF
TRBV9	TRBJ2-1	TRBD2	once	TGTGCCAGTGGCCCGGGACTAGCGGATTATGAGCAGTTCTTC	CASGPGLADYEQFF
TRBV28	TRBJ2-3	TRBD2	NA	TGTGCCAGCAGTTTCCTCGGGGGGGCACCTAGCACAGATACGCAGTATTTT	CASSFLGGAPSTDTQYF
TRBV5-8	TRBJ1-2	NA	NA	TGTGCCAGCAGCTTGGGGATCACAGTGAACTATGGCTACACCTTC	CASSLGITVNYGYTF
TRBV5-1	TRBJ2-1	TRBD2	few	TGCGCCAGCAGCCCTTTCCCGACTAGCGGAGCCCCTGTGTTACAGTTCTTC	CASSPFPTSGAPVLQFF
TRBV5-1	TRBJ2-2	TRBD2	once	TGCGCCAGCAGGCCAGCGGGGTACGGGGAGCTGTTTTTT	CASRPAGYGELFF
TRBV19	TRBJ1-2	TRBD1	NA	TGTGCCAGTAGTCGGGACAGCCGCTATGGCTACACCTTC	CASSRDSRYGYTF
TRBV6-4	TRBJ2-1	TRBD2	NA	TGTGCCAGCAGTGTGGGACTAGCGGCCGTCAATGAGCAGTTCTTC	CASSVGLAAVNEQFF
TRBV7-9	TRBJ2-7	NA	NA	TGTGCCAGCAGCTCCACCGGACAGTCGGCCGAGCAGTACTTC	CASSSTGQSAEQYF